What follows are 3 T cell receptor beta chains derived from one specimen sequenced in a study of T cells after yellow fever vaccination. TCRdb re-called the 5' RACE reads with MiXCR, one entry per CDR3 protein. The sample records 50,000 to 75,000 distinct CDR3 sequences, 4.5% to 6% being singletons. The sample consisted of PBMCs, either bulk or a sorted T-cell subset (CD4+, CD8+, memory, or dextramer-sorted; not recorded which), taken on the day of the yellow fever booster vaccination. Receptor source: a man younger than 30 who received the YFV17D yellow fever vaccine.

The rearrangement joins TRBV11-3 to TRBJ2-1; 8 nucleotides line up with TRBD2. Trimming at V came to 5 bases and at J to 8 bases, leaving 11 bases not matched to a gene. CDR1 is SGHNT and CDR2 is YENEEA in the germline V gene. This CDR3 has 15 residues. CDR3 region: CASSPSGTSIYEQFF. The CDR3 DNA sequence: TGTGCCAGCAGCCCATCCGGGACTAGTATATATGAGCAGTTCTTC.

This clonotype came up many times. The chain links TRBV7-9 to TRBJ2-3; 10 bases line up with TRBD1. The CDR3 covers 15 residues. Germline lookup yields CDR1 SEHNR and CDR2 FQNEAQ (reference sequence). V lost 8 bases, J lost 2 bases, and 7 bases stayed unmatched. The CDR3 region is CASAGQGGNTDTQYF. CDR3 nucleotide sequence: TGTGCCAGCGCCGGACAGGGGGGTAACACAGATACGCAGTATTTT. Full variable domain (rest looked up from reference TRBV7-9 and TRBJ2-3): DTGVSQNPRHKITKRGQNVTFRCDPISEHNRLYWYRQTLGQGPEFLTYFQNEAQLEKSRLLSDRFSAERPKGSFSTLEIQRTEQGDSAMYLCASAGQGGNTDTQYFGPGTRLTVL.

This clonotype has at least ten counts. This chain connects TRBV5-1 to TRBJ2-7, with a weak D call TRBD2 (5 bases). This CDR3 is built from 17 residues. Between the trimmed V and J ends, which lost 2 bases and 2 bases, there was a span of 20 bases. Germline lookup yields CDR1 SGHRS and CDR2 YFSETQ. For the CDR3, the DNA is TGCGCCAGCAGCTTCCCCCTAGCTCAGTACGGGGCCTACGAGCAGTACGTC. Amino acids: CASSFPLAQYGAYEQYV.